A single sample is the source of the 21 T cell receptor beta chains below, sequenced in a study of CD8+CD57+ T cells in acquired aplastic anemia. Profiling of TCR beta VDJ combinations and CDR3 sequences used genomic DNA as template. TCRdb reprocessed the reads with MiXCR, giving one entry per CDR3 protein. This sample yields 400,000 to 450,000 distinct CDR3 sequences, of which just under 70% are seen a single time; 3% to 5% belongs to the top ten. Sample: sorted CD4+, CD8+, or CD8+CD57+ T cells (not recorded which) from PBMCs. The receptor set was obtained from a human donor in good health, serving as a control.

At least ten counts were recorded for this clonotype. The rearrangement uses TRBV3-1 and TRBJ2-5, with D maybe TRBD1 (5 bases). Trimming took off 4 bases at V and 5 bases at J, with 11 bases between the two ends. The CDR3 consists of 13 residues. Germline V CDR1 and CDR2: LGHDT, YNNKEL (reference sequence). The CDR3 nucleotides are TGTGCCAGCAGCCCACTCCCAGGGGAGACCCAGTACTTC. Translated: CASSPLPGETQYF.

Notes on this clonotype: A read error may produce the germline difference seen at one junction end. The J gene is TRBJ2-2, the V gene TRBV11-2; TRBD1 is a possible D gene (6 bases). The germline V gene has CDR1 SGHAT and CDR2 FQNNGV. CDR3 length equals 19 residues. The CDR3 DNA is TGCGCCAGCAGCTACGGACAGACCTGCGGGCTCCGGGTCACCGGGGAGCTGTTTTTT. Amino acid sequence: CASSYGQTCGLRVTGELFF.

The chain combines TRBV5-1 with TRBJ1-2, with D uncertain. This CDR3 region has 16 residues. Germline-derived CDR1 and CDR2 are SGHRS and YFSETQ. Trimming stripped 2 bases from V and 5 bases from J, with 19 bases between. Here the CDR3 DNA reads TGCGCCAGCAGCTTAAACCCGGCTAGCGGGTTTTATGGCTACACCTTC. Residues: CASSLNPASGFYGYTF.

The chain links TRBV5-1 to TRBJ2-6; no definite D call. Trimming removed 4 bases from V and 0 bases from J, with 14 bases in between. The germline V gene encodes CDR1 SGHRS and CDR2 YFSETQ. The CDR3 covers 17 residues. CDR3 sequence (DNA): TGCGCCAGCAGCATGGAGTGGGCCGGCTCTGGGGCCAACGTCCTGACTTTC. It translates to CASSMEWAGSGANVLTF.

The chain couples TRBV7-2 to TRBJ1-2; weak D call: TRBD1 (5 bases). The germline CDR1 and CDR2 sequences are SGHTA and FQGNSA. Trimming removed 8 bases from V and 8 bases from J, with 15 bases in between. The CDR3 length is 12 residues. The CDR3 bases are TGTGCCAGCGTTGTTAGCGGGACCGGCTACACCTTC. The encoded protein is CASVVSGTGYTF.

As regards this clonotype: It is likely a read error, because the conserved phenylalanine at the end of the CDR3 is missing. Because the CDR3's place on the DNA is in doubt, the DNA is left out and the CDR3 is given as listed by TCRdb. This chain connects TRBV7-9 to TRBJ1-1; no DNA check was done on the table's D call, TRBD1. The CDR3 region is 13 residues in length, termini included. CDR1 SEHNR and CDR2 FQNEAQ come from the germline V gene (reference sequence). The CDR3 here is CASSLSETQYFGP.

This clonotype has more than one count but fewer than ten. The genes are TRBV20-1 and TRBJ2-7; 12 bases line up with TRBD1. Germline lookup yields CDR1 DFQATT and CDR2 SNEGSKA (reference sequence). There are 16 residues in the CDR3. V lost 5 bases and J lost 0; bases outside the gene matches: 8. This CDR3 is CSAPDGTGGSSYEQYF. The CDR3 coding sequence is TGCAGTGCTCCCGATGGGACAGGGGGCAGCTCCTACGAGCAGTACTTC.

The sample holds one count of this clonotype. V and J are TRBV9 and TRBJ1-2; D possibly corresponds to TRBD1 (5 bases). CDR3 length equals 14 residues. The ends were cut back, 3 bases at V and 8 bases at J, with 17 bases in the middle. Germline CDR1 is SGDLS and CDR2 is YYNGEE. The chain's CDR3 is CASSAYGRVQGYTF. The CDR3 DNA sequence: TGTGCCAGCAGCGCATACGGCAGGGTGCAAGGCTACACCTTC.

This clonotype was counted at least ten times. J is TRBJ1-6 and V is TRBV5-8; D is unclear. V was shortened by 2 bases and J by 7 bases, with 7 bases between the two germline ends. The germline CDR1 and CDR2 sequences are SGHTS and YDEGEE. This CDR3 spans 13 amino acids. The CDR3: CASSFRTNSPLHF. The CDR3 DNA sequence: TGTGCCAGCAGCTTCCGGACGAATTCACCCCTCCACTTT.

A note on this clonotype: At one of its ends the junction is not consistent with the germline gene, which may arise from a read error. The genes are TRBV10-1 and TRBJ2-1, with 7 bases lining up with TRBD2. This CDR3 has 14 amino acids. Germline V gene lookup returns CDR1 WNHNN and CDR2 SYGVQD (reference sequence). CDR3: CASSAGELTYEQFF. The DNA of the CDR3 is TGTGCCAGCAGTGCGGGGGAACTAACCTATGAGCAGTTCTTC.

Only one count was recorded for this clonotype. The junction differs from germline at one of its ends, possibly a read error. The rearrangement joins TRBV7-7 to TRBJ1-6; a possible D gene is TRBD1 (5 bases). The CDR3 length is 15 residues. Germline loops: CDR1 SSHAT, CDR2 FNYEAQ (reference sequence). The CDR3 here is CASSLGEATNTPVHF. Here the CDR3 DNA reads TGTGCTAGCAGCTTAGGGGAGGCGACGAATACACCCGTCCACTTT.

This clonotype was found many times. The V call is TRBV6-5, the J call TRBJ1-2; D gene ambiguous. This CDR3 contains 14 residues. The V and J ends lost 0 bases and 7 bases respectively, with 12 bases between them. The germline V gene has CDR1 MNHEY and CDR2 SVGAGI. The CDR3 protein is CASSYSKGLGGYTF. The CDR3 DNA follows: TGTGCCAGCAGTTACTCGAAAGGGTTGGGTGGCTACACCTTC.

The chain has TRBV12-3 or TRBV12-4 and TRBJ1-2; TRBD1 aligns across 11 bases. The J segment lost 5 bases and the V segment lost 5 bases, leaving 4 bases of the junction unmatched. The CDR3 spans 14 residues. CDR3 nucleotides: TGTGCCAGCAGTGGACAGGGGGCTCGGTATGGCTACACCTTC. It codes for CASSGQGARYGYTF.

On this clonotype: Since no conserved phenylalanine or tryptophan closes the CDR3, a read error is the likely cause. The limits of the CDR3 on the DNA are not certain, so only TCRdb's listed CDR3 is given. The chain is built from TRBV7-3 and TRBJ1-2; the D call in the table, TRBD1, was not verified against the DNA. CDR1 and CDR2 (germline): SGHTA, FQGTGA. The CDR3 length is 13 residues, termini included. CDR3 amino acids: CASSLARGNPSPL.

This clonotype was observed many times. This chain connects TRBV6-2 or TRBV6-3 to TRBJ1-3; D unresolved. Per germline, CDR1 MNHEY and CDR2 SVGEGT. The CDR3 extends over 14 amino acids. Trimming cost V 8 bases and J 0 bases, with 11 bases left between them. This chain's CDR3 is CASSGTHSGNTIYF. The CDR3 DNA is TGTGCCAGCTCGGGAACGCACTCTGGAAACACCATATATTTT.

The chain links TRBV20-1 to TRBJ2-7, with TRBD1 identical over 11 bases. The CDR3 consists of 13 residues. Germline V lookup: CDR1 DFQATT, CDR2 SNEGSKA (reference sequence). The V segment lost 5 bases and the J segment 4 bases; nucleotides outside the gene matches: 4. CDR3 loop: CSASRDRGYEQYF. Here the CDR3 DNA reads TGCAGTGCTTCCCGGGACAGGGGGTACGAGCAGTACTTC.

The chain combines TRBV19 with TRBJ1-5; tentatively, D is TRBD1 (5 bases). The germline gives CDR1 LNHDA, CDR2 SQIVND (reference sequence). The CDR3 is made up of 14 amino acids. Trimming removed 2 bases from V and 6 bases from J, with 11 bases in between. This CDR3 reads CASSISGTGQPQHF. CDR3 DNA sequence: TGTGCCAGTAGTATATCGGGGACGGGTCAGCCCCAGCATTTT.

This clonotype was detected a few times. The rearrangement uses TRBV10-3 and TRBJ2-7; tentatively, D is TRBD2 (5 bases). The CDR3 consists of 14 residues. Trimming left V 6 bases short and J 0 bases short, with 12 bases between. Germline assignment: CDR1 ENHRY and CDR2 SYGVKD. The CDR3 region is CAISQGLSSYEQYF. CDR3 coding DNA: TGTGCCATCAGCCAAGGACTGAGCTCCTACGAGCAGTACTTC.

The rearrangement links TRBV11-2 to TRBJ1-1; 9 bases line up with TRBD1. J gave up 3 bases and V 5 bases, and 7 bases lay outside the gene matches. CDR1 is SGHAT and CDR2 is FQNNGV in the germline V gene. The length of the CDR3 is 15 residues. The CDR3 protein is CASSIRTGGDTEAFF. The CDR3 nucleotides read TGTGCCAGCAGCATCCGCACAGGGGGCGACACTGAAGCTTTCTTT.

The chain has TRBV5-1 and TRBJ2-3; the D gene is possibly TRBD2 (7 bases). The germline gives CDR1 SGHRS, CDR2 YFSETQ. CDR3 size: 16 residues. Between the trimmed V and J ends, which lost 4 bases and 5 bases, there was a span of 20 bases. CDR3 DNA sequence: TGCGCCAGCAGCAAGCTAGGGGGGGCCCGGGGAGATACGCAGTATTTT. Translation gives CASSKLGGARGDTQYF. Together with reference TRBV5-1 and TRBJ2-3, the CDR3 gives the full variable domain: KAGVTQTPRYLIKTRGQQVTLSCSPISGHRSVSWYQQTPGQGLQFLFEYFSETQRNKGNFPGRFSGRQFSNSRSEMNVSTLELGDSALYLCASSKLGGARGDTQYFGPGTRLTVL.

This clonotype showed up just a few times. The chain has TRBV12-3 or TRBV12-4 and TRBJ2-7, with D possibly called TRBD1 or TRBD2 (5 bases each). The ends were cut back, 2 bases at V and 7 bases at J, with 12 bases in the middle. This CDR3 is 13 amino acids long. This CDR3 is CASSLSPGREQYF. CDR3 nucleotides: TGTGCCAGCAGTTTAAGTCCGGGGCGGGAGCAGTACTTC.